This TCR beta chain originates from a study of T cell repertoires in aging, cancer and after chemotherapy. Study-level findings and limits: Untreated cancer patients had significantly lower blood TCR diversity than age-matched healthy donors.

About this clonotype itself: The antigen is unknown.

Amplification of TCR beta used genomic DNA extracted from peripheral blood. Rearranged V-D-J TRB sequences were amplified with a mixed TRB-A/B primer pool. Each CDR3 protein is one row after TCRdb ran MiXCR on the multiplex PCR reads. Among about 12,000 distinct CDR3 sequences listed, 21% were seen once. Specimen: blood. This TCR was sampled from a human donor in good health.

This CDR3 is CASRLALLNGYTF. CDR3 DNA: TGTGCCAGCAGACTAGCGCTCCTAAATGGCTACACCTTC. The chain recombines TRBV2 with TRBJ1-2; no reliable D call. This CDR3 region has 13 residues. The V end lost 6 bases, the J end lost 6 bases, and 14 bases lay between the germline ends. Germline V lookup: CDR1 SNHLY, CDR2 FYNNEI.